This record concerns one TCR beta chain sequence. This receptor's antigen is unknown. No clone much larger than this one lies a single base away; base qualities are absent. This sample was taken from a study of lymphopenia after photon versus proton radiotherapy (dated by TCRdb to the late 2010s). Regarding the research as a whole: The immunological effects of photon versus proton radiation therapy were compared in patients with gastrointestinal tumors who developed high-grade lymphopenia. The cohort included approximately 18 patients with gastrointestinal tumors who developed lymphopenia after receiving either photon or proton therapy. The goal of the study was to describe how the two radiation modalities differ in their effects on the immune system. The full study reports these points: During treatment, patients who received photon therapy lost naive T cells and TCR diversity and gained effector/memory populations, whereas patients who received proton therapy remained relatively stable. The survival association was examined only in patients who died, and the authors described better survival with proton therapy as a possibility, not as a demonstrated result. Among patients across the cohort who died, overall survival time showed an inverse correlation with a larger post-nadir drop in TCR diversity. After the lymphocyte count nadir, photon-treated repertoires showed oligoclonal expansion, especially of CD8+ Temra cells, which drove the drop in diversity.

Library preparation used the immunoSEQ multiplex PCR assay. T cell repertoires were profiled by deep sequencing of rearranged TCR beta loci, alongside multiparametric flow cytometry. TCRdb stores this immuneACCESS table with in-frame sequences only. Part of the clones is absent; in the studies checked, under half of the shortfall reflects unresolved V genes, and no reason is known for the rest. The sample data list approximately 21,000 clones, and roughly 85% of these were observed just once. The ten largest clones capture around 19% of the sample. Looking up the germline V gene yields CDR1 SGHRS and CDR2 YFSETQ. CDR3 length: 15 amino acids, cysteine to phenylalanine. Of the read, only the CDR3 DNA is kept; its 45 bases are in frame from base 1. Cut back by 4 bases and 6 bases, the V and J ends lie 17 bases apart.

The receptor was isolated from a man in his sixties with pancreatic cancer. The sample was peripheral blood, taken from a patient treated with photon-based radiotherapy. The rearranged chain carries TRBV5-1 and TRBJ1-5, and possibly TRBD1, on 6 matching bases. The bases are TGCGCCAGCAGCCCCCGAGGGGGGTCTGGTCAGCCCCAGCATTTT. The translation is CASSPRGGSGQPQHF.